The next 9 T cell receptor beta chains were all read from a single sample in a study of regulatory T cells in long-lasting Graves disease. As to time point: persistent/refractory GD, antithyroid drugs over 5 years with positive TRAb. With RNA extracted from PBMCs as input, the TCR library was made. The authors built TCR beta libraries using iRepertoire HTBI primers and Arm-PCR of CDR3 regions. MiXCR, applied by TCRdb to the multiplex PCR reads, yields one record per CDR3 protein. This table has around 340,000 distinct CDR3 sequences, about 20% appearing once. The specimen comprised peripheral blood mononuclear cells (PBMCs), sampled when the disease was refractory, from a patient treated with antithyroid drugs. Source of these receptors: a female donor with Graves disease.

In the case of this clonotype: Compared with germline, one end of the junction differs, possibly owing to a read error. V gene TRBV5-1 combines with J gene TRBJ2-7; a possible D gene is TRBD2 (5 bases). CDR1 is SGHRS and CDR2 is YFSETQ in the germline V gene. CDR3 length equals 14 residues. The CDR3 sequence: CASSLSGKKDEQYF. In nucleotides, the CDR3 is TGTGCCAGCAGCTTATCCGGGAAAAAGGACGAGCAGTACTTC.

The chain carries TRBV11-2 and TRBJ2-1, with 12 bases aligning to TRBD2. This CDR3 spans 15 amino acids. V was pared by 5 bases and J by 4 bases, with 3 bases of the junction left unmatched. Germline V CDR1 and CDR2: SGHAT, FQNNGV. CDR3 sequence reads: CASSTGTSGYNEQFF. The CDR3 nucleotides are TGTGCCAGCAGCACCGGGACTAGCGGGTACAATGAGCAGTTCTTC. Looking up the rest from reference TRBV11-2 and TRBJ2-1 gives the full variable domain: EAGVAQSPRYKIIEKRQSVAFWCNPISGHATLYWYQQILGQGPKLLIQFQNNGVVDDSQLPKDRFSAERLKGVDSTLKIQPAKLEDSAVYLCASSTGTSGYNEQFFGPGTRLTVL.

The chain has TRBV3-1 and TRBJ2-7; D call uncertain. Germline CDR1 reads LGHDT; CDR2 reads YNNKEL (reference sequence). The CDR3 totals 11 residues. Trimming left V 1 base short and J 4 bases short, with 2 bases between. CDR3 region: CASSQAYEQYF. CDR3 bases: TGTGCCAGCAGCCAAGCATACGAGCAGTACTTC.

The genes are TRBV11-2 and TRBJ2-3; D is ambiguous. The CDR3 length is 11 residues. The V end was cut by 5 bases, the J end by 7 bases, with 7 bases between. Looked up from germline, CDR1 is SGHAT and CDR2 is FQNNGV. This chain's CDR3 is CASSTLNTQYF. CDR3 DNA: TGTGCCAGCAGCACGCTGAATACGCAGTATTTT.

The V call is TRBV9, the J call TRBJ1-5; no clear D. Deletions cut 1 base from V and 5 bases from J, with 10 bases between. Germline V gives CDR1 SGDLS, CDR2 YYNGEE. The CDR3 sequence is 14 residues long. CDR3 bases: TGTGCCAGCAGCGTATCCGGAACCCATCAGCCCCAGCATTTT. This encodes CASSVSGTHQPQHF.

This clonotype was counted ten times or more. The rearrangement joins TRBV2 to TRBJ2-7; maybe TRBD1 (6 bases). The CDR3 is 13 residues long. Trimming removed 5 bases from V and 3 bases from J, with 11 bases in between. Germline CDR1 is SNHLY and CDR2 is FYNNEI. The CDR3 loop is CASSKQGNYEQYF. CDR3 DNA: TGTGCCAGCAGTAAACAGGGAAACTACGAGCAGTACTTC.

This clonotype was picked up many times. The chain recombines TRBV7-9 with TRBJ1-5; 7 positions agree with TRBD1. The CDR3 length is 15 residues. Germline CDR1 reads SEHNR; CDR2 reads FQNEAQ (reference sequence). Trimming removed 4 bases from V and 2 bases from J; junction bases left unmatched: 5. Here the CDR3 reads CASSSTGEGNQPQHF. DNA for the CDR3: TGTGCCAGCAGCTCCACAGGGGAGGGCAATCAGCCCCAGCATTTT.

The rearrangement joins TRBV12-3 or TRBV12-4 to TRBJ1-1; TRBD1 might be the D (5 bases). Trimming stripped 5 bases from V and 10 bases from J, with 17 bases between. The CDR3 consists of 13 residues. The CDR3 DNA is TGTGCCAGCAGTCTCCCCGGGGGGAAGGCAGCTTTCTTT. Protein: CASSLPGGKAAFF.

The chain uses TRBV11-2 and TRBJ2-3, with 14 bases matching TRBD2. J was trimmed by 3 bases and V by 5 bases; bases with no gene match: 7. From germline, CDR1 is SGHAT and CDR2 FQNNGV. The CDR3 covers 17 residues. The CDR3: CASSGTSGGGGTDTQYF. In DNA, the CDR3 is TGTGCCAGCAGCGGGACTAGCGGGGGAGGAGGTACAGATACGCAGTATTTT. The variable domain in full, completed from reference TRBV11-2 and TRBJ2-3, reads EAGVAQSPRYKIIEKRQSVAFWCNPISGHATLYWYQQILGQGPKLLIQFQNNGVVDDSQLPKDRFSAERLKGVDSTLKIQPAKLEDSAVYLCASSGTSGGGGTDTQYFGPGTRLTVL.